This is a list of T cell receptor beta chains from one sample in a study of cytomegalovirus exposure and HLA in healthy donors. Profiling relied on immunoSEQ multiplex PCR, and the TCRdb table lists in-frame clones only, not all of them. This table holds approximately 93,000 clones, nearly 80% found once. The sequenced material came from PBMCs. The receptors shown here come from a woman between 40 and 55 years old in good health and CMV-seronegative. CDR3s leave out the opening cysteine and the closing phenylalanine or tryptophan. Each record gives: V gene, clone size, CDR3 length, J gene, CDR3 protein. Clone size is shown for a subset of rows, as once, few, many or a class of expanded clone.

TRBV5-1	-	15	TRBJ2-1	ASSLASTSGLRNEQF
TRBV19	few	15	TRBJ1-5	ATRVTGGVYSNQPQH
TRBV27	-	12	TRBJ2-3	ASSPTGYTDTQY
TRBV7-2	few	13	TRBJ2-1	ASSLARGLYNEQF
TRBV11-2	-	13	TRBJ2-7	ASSLETGKAYEQY
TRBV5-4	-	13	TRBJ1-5	ASSLGQGRNQPQH
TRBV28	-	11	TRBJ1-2	ASGTGGYYGYT
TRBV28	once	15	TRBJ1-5	ASTFGHKKLSNQPQH
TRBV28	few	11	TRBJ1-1	ASSGQIYTEAF
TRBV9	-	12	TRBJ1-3	ASSVEGVGNTIY
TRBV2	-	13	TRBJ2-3	ASSPTSGSADTQY
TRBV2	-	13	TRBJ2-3	ASSGDILSTDTQY
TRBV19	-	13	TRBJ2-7	ASSIAPRDSYEQY
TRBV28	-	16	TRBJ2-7	ASSFLAGTSGSSYEQY
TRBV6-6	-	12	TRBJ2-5	ASSYAGGFETQY
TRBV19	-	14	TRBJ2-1	ASSMGPGGPYNEQF
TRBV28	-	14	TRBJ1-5	ASTMGGAWSNQPQH
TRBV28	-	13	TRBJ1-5	ASSTGVGRNQPQH
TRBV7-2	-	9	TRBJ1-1	ASSPSTEAF
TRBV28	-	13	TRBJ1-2	ASSTGTPGGYGYT